This TCR beta chain derives from a study of cytomegalovirus exposure and HLA in healthy donors. General study results and limits: Rarity characterized most TCR sequences, yet some public TCRs appeared in many donors.

Per germline, CDR1 MNHEY and CDR2 SVGAGI. V was pared by 2 bases and J by 14 bases, with 18 bases between. The CDR3 runs to 13 residues. Profiling relied on immunoSEQ multiplex PCR, and the TCRdb table lists in-frame clones only, not all of them. The profile shows 300,000 to 400,000 clones, roughly 90% of them singletons. With regard to this clone: As yet, its antigen is unknown.

The sequence came from a woman aged 18-29 years in good health and CMV-seronegative. This chain uses TRBV6-5 with TRBJ1-2, with a tentative D call TRBD1 (5 bases). The sequenced material came from PBMCs. The CDR3 sequence is CASSYGTAEEGTF. The CDR3 DNA follows: TGTGCCAGCAGTTACGGTACAGCCGAGGAGGGGACCTTC.